This T cell receptor (beta chain) was found in a study of blood T cells in healthy people across ages. The V and J ends lost 3 bases and 2 bases, in that order; junction bases with no gene match: 11. The CDR3 is 16 residues long. From germline, CDR1 is SGDLS and CDR2 YYNGEE. The second PCR ran 7 to 11 cycles with a sample-barcoded 5' primer and J-beta primers. One entry per CDR3 protein, called by TCRdb with MiXCR from the 5' RACE reads. The table lists fewer than 800,000 distinct CDR3 sequences, around a quarter of them singletons. These data also formed part of another study, on T cells of mothers and their children.

The sample comprised blood. The receptor was isolated from a boy younger than 18 in good health. The chain has TRBV9 and TRBJ2-7; 7 positions agree with TRBD2. As DNA, the CDR3 is TGTGCCAGCAGCGGGGGCACGGGAGGAATCGCCTACGAGCAGTACTTC. Its translation is CASSGGTGGIAYEQYF.